Following are 15 T cell receptor beta chains from one sample sequenced in a study of blood T cell repertoires in COVID-19. Assay: immunoSEQ multiplex PCR; the TCRdb copy retains only in-frame clones and omits some. The data contain about 400,000 clones, roughly nine tenths of them singletons. The sample comprised PBMCs or T cells enriched from blood (not recorded which). The receptors here all came from a woman under 40 who had recovered from COVID-19.

This clone turned up a few times. V is TRBV7-9 and J is TRBJ1-1; D gene uncertain. Germline CDR1 is SEHNR and CDR2 is FQNEAQ (reference sequence). This CDR3 spans 13 amino acids. V gave up 1 base and J gave up 3 bases, with 6 bases separating them. The CDR3 DNA reads as TGTGCCAGCAGCTTAGAGATAGACACTGAAGCTTTCTTT. It codes for CASSLEIDTEAFF.

This sequence joins TRBV5-1 and TRBJ2-7; 11 positions agree with TRBD2. Trimming took 4 bases from V and 0 from J; bases not matched to a gene: 12. The CDR3 runs to 18 residues. Per the germline V gene, CDR1 is SGHRS and CDR2 is YFSETQ. DNA of the CDR3: TGCGCCAGCAGCGTCGAGACTAGCGGGGCAATCAGCTCCTACGAGCAGTACTTC. It yields the protein CASSVETSGAISSYEQYF.

The J gene is TRBJ1-1, the V gene TRBV3-1 (or the pseudogene TRBV3-2); no firm D call. This CDR3 is 13 amino acids long. The germline gives CDR1 LGHDT, CDR2 YNNKEL (reference sequence). Trimming took off 3 bases at V and 9 bases at J, with 14 bases between the two ends. DNA for the CDR3: TGTGCCAGCAGCCATGAGGCAGTAGCCAAAGCTTTCTTT. It translates to CASSHEAVAKAFF.

This rearrangement joins TRBV7-6 to TRBJ2-1; 9 bases line up with TRBD1. J lost 4 bases, V lost 5 bases, and 6 bases had no gene match. CDR1 is SGHVS and CDR2 is FNYEAQ in the germline V gene. CDR3 size: 15 residues. This CDR3 is CASSPDRGSYNEQFF. CDR3 in DNA: TGTGCCAGCAGCCCCGACAGGGGGTCGTACAATGAGCAGTTCTTC.

The gene calls are TRBV18 and TRBJ1-4, with D uncertain. Trimming pared 3 bases from V and 2 bases from J, leaving 10 bases between. Germline V lookup: CDR1 KGHSH, CDR2 LQKENI. The CDR3 consists of 15 residues. The CDR3 nucleotides read TGTGCCAGCTCACCGTCAGGTTCTACTAATGAAAAACTGTTTTTT. It translates to CASSPSGSTNEKLFF.

The rearrangement links TRBV14 to TRBJ2-3; the D gene is possibly TRBD2 (5 bases). Germline V gives CDR1 SGHDN, CDR2 FVKESK. Trimming took off 3 bases at V and 3 bases at J, with 10 bases between the two ends. The CDR3 sequence is 14 residues long. The CDR3 reads CASSQYRGTDTQYF. The CDR3 nucleotides read TGTGCCAGCAGCCAGTATCGAGGGACAGATACGCAGTATTTT. The full variable domain, its missing parts supplied by reference TRBV14 and TRBJ2-3, is EAGVTQFPSHSVIEKGQTVTLRCDPISGHDNLYWYRRVMGKEIKFLLHFVKESKQDESGMPNNRFLAERTGGTYSTLKVQPAELEDSGVYFCASSQYRGTDTQYFGPGTRLTVL.

The rearrangement links TRBV6-7 to TRBJ1-1, with D unclear. TRBV6-7 is marked as an open reading frame, function uncertain. The CDR3 has 16 amino acids. The V gene lost 7 bases and the J gene lost 1 base, with 19 bases spanning the gap. CDR3 DNA sequence: TGTGCCAGCACCTTCTGGAGGAGCCTCTGGAACACTGAAGCTTTCTTT. Protein product: CASTFWRSLWNTEAFF.

In the case of this clone: The junction does not match germline at one end; this may be a read error. The rearrangement joins TRBV29-1 to TRBJ1-1; TRBD1 is a possible D gene (6 bases). Germline CDR1 reads SQVTM; CDR2 reads ANQGSEA. The CDR3 length is 17 residues. CDR3 protein: CSVEGLSQAGVNTEAFF. In DNA, the CDR3 is TGCAGCGTGGAAGGGTTGTCACAGGCAGGGGTGAACACTGAAGCTTTCTTT.

The chain is built from TRBV27 and TRBJ1-5; no definite D call. Per the germline V gene, CDR1 is MNHEY and CDR2 is SMNVEV (reference sequence). Deletions cut 3 bases from V and 0 bases from J, with 9 bases between. This CDR3 has 15 amino acids. CDR3 sequence reads: CASSFGRGSNQPQHF. CDR3 nucleotides: TGTGCCAGCAGTTTCGGCCGGGGTAGCAATCAGCCCCAGCATTTT.

The chain carries TRBV9 and TRBJ2-7; a weak D match, TRBD2 (5 bases). V was shortened by 0 bases and J by 2 bases, with 12 bases between the two germline ends. Germline CDR1 and CDR2: SGDLS and YYNGEE. This CDR3 has 15 amino acids. CDR3 in amino acids: CASSVGRVPPYEQYF. In DNA, the CDR3 is TGTGCCAGCAGCGTAGGGCGGGTTCCCCCCTACGAGCAGTACTTC.

V is TRBV4-2 and J is TRBJ2-1; TRBD2 is a possible D gene (6 bases). Per the germline V gene, CDR1 is LGHNA and CDR2 is YNFKEQ. V lost 8 bases and J lost 4, with 12 bases in between. The CDR3 is made up of 13 amino acids. CDR3 DNA sequence: TGTGCCAGCGACGACGGGACTTACAATGAGCAGTTCTTC. This codes for CASDDGTYNEQFF.

The chain links TRBV28 to TRBJ2-3; 8 nucleotides align to TRBD2. Germline CDR1 is MDHEN and CDR2 is SYDVKM. V lost 6 bases and J lost 4; bases outside the gene matches: 6. This CDR3 is 14 amino acids long. CDR3 sequence: CASRVAGSSDTQYF. DNA of the CDR3: TGTGCCAGCAGAGTAGCGGGAAGCTCAGATACGCAGTATTTT.

The gene calls are TRBV28 and TRBJ2-7, with D perhaps matching TRBD2 (5 bases). Germline CDR1 and CDR2: MDHEN and SYDVKM. CDR3 size: 13 residues. V was cut by 6 bases and J by 3 bases, with 12 bases left in between. CDR3 loop: CASRKGANYEQYF. The CDR3, as DNA: TGTGCCAGCAGAAAGGGAGCTAACTACGAGCAGTACTTC. The complete variable domain, with remaining parts taken from reference TRBV28 and TRBJ2-7, reads DVKVTQSSRYLVKRTGEKVFLECVQDMDHENMFWYRQDPGLGLRLIYFSYDVKMKEKGDIPEGYSVSREKKERFSLILESASTNQTSMYLCASRKGANYEQYFGPGTRLTVT.

The chain combines TRBV29-1 with TRBJ1-2; D not resolved. CDR1 and CDR2 (germline): SQVTM, ANQGSEA. Trimming took 6 bases from V and 0 from J, leaving 11 bases between them. This CDR3 has 13 residues. CDR3 sequence (DNA): TGCAGCGTCACTAAAGGTCCTAACTATGGCTACACCTTC. Translation: CSVTKGPNYGYTF.

The rearrangement uses TRBV21-1 and TRBJ1-3; the tabulated D call, TRBD1, remains unverified against the DNA. TRBV21-1 is reported as a pseudogene. The CDR3 sequence is 13 residues long. The CDR3 coding sequence is TGTGCCAGCAGCCAGGGGGGCGGAAACACCATATATTTT. Its translation: CASSQGGGNTIYF.